Sequencing of this T cell receptor (beta chain) was carried out in a study of T cell responses to AZD1222 COVID-19 vaccine. Study summary: Analysis merged second doses at about 4 or about 12 weeks. Study results and limitations: Spike-specific TCR breadth and depth were elevated following two AZD1222 doses. Spike regions recognized by vaccine-associated CD4 TCRs spanned the protein, led by 160-218 and 743-854. Donors skewed white British and female; clonal diversity was possibly underestimated.

In the case of this clone: Its target is unknown.

Clones were sequenced by immunoSEQ multiplex PCR, and TCRdb holds only the in-frame ones, with some missing. The sample lists tens of thousands of clones, roughly 81% occurring once. V shed 3 bases and J shed 5 bases, with 17 bases lying between them. This CDR3 is built from 15 residues. Germline assignment: CDR1 SGHRS and CDR2 YFSETQ. Sequencing used peripheral blood, obtained on day 0 of AZD1222 vaccination. The V call is TRBV5-1, the J call TRBJ2-5; the D gene is possibly TRBD1 (6 bases). The TCR originated in an adult in good health. CDR3: CASSSQQGTAETQYF. In DNA form, the CDR3 reads TGCGCCAGCAGCTCACAACAGGGTACCGCGGAGACCCAGTACTTC.